The 17 T cell receptor beta chains reported below all come from one sample, sequenced in a study of T cell responses to AZD1222 COVID-19 vaccine. TCRdb keeps only in-frame clones here, not all; method: immunoSEQ multiplex PCR. The sample records more than 85,000 clones, about 86% being singletons. The specimen was peripheral blood, collected on day 0 of AZD1222 vaccination. The source is an adult in good health.

The table lists this clone with a count of one. The chain recombines TRBV27 with TRBJ1-1, with 8 bases aligning to TRBD1. The CDR3 extends over 13 amino acids. V shed 5 bases, J shed 4 bases, and the junction held 3 bases outside the gene matches. Germline V CDR1 and CDR2: MNHEY, SMNVEV (reference sequence). The CDR3 DNA reads as TGTGCCAGCAGTCCTACAGGGGGCACTGAAGCTTTCTTT. It is translated as CASSPTGGTEAFF.

This clone was detected a few times. The chain carries TRBV7-2 and TRBJ1-6; D may be TRBD1 (6 bases). The CDR3 runs 15 residues. The ends were cut back, 5 bases at V and 8 bases at J, with 16 bases in the middle. Germline values: CDR1 SGHTA, CDR2 FQGNSA. CDR3 sequence (DNA): TGTGCCAGCAGCCAAAGGGTAGGGGGGGATTCACCCCTCCACTTT. It translates to CASSQRVGGDSPLHF.

In nucleotides, the CDR3 is TGCGCCAGCAGTGAGTCACGGGGATCCTACAATGAGCAGTTCTTC. Translating it yields CASSESRGSYNEQFF. The rearrangement links TRBV10-2 to TRBJ2-1; a possible D gene is TRBD2 (5 bases). The V end was cut by 0 bases, the J end by 1 base, with 7 bases between. Germline V lookup: CDR1 WSHSY, CDR2 SAAADI. The length of the CDR3 is 15 residues.

This rearrangement joins TRBV3-1 (or the pseudogene TRBV3-2) to TRBJ2-1, with TRBD2 matching over 12 bases. This CDR3 spans 18 amino acids. CDR1 is LGHDT and CDR2 is YNNKEL in the germline V gene (reference sequence). V lost 2 bases to trimming and J lost 10 bases; unmatched junction nucleotides: 15. The CDR3 DNA reads TGTGCCAGCAGCCAACCCCGGACTAGCGGGAAGCCTGGAGACGAGCAGTTCTTC. Amino acid sequence: CASSQPRTSGKPGDEQFF.

This chain joins TRBV7-2 and TRBJ2-3; the D is unclear. Germline assignment: CDR1 SGHTA and CDR2 FQGNSA. Trimming stripped 4 bases from V and 4 bases from J, with 9 bases between. This CDR3 contains 13 residues. Here the CDR3 reads CASSSGAPDTQYF. The DNA of the CDR3 is TGTGCCAGCAGCTCCGGAGCTCCAGATACGCAGTATTTT.

This clone was seen a handful of times. The chain employs TRBV5-1 and TRBJ1-2; D call uncertain. The CDR3 runs 16 residues. Germline loops: CDR1 SGHRS, CDR2 YFSETQ. Trimming removed 0 bases from V and 8 bases from J, with 20 bases in between. This chain's CDR3 is CASSLGNRMGENGYTF. The CDR3 region has the DNA TGCGCCAGCAGCTTGGGAAATCGGATGGGAGAGAACGGCTACACCTTC.

The chain combines TRBV28 with TRBJ1-1; TRBD1 might be the D (5 bases). The CDR3 length is 15 residues. Trimming removed 5 bases from V and 4 bases from J, with 17 bases in between. CDR1 is MDHEN and CDR2 is SYDVKM in the germline V gene. CDR3 bases: TGTGCCAGCAGTGTCCCGGGGGGTGGGGGCACTGAAGCTTTCTTT. Translation: CASSVPGGGGTEAFF. Using reference TRBV28 and TRBJ1-1 for the parts outside the CDR3, the full variable domain is DVKVTQSSRYLVKRTGEKVFLECVQDMDHENMFWYRQDPGLGLRLIYFSYDVKMKEKGDIPEGYSVSREKKERFSLILESASTNQTSMYLCASSVPGGGGTEAFFGQGTRLTVV.

The genes are TRBV7-2 and TRBJ2-7; the D gene is possibly TRBD2 (6 bases). This CDR3 is 15 amino acids long. The V and J ends lost 5 bases and 5 bases respectively, with 19 bases between them. CDR1 and CDR2 (germline): SGHTA, FQGNSA. CDR3 coding DNA: TGTGCCAGCAGCCCTCGGGGCGGGGCCTCTAACGAGCAGTACTTC. Translated: CASSPRGGASNEQYF.

The CDR3 coding sequence is TGTGCCAGCAGCTTTCTAGCGGGAGTGCACGAGCAGTACTTC. It encodes CASSFLAGVHEQYF. The rearrangement joins TRBV11-2 to TRBJ2-7; 10 bases are a match to TRBD2. The V gene end was trimmed by 3 bases and the J gene end by 5 bases; junction bases not matched to a gene: 4. The CDR3 is 14 amino acids. Germline V lookup: CDR1 SGHAT, CDR2 FQNNGV.

V usage is TRBV24-1 and J usage is TRBJ2-2; 8 positions agree with TRBD1. V lost 5 bases and J lost 4; bases outside the gene matches: 5. This CDR3 is 15 amino acids long. CDR1 and CDR2 (germline): KGHDR, SFDVKD. CDR3 nucleotide sequence: TGTGCCACCAGTGCTACGACAGGGGCCACCGGGGAGCTGTTTTTT. It codes for CATSATTGATGELFF.

The J gene is TRBJ2-1, the V gene TRBV19, with TRBD1 as a possible D gene (6 bases). The CDR3 covers 13 residues. Deletions cut 1 base from V and 10 bases from J, with 11 bases between. Germline CDR1 is LNHDA and CDR2 is SQIVND (reference sequence). Here the CDR3 reads CASSIGGLVEQFF. The CDR3 nucleotides read TGTGCCAGTAGTATAGGGGGGCTAGTCGAGCAGTTCTTC.

The chain is built from TRBV29-1 and TRBJ1-1; D call uncertain. The germline CDR1 and CDR2 sequences are SQVTM and ANQGSEA. Trimming left V 5 bases short and J 0 bases short, with 10 bases between. This CDR3 spans 13 amino acids. The CDR3 DNA follows: TGCAGCGTTAACGCAGCAATGAACACTGAAGCTTTCTTT. Its translation is CSVNAAMNTEAFF.

The CDR3 DNA reads as TGTGCCAGCAGTGCTCAGGGGAGCGGCTATGGCTACACCTTC. It codes for CASSAQGSGYGYTF. V usage is TRBV2 and J usage is TRBJ1-2; tentative D call: TRBD1 (6 bases). The length of the CDR3 is 14 residues. Germline V gene sequence: CDR1 SNHLY, CDR2 FYNNEI. The germline V and J ends were trimmed by 4 bases and 4 bases, with 13 bases remaining between them.

The sample holds one count of this clone. The V and J genes are TRBV4-3 and TRBJ1-2; weak D call: TRBD1 (6 bases). Germline CDR1 reads LGHNA; CDR2 reads YSLEER. The CDR3 length is 14 residues. The ends were cut back, 0 bases at V and 6 bases at J, with 11 bases in the middle. The CDR3 sequence is CASSQDTGRNGYTF. The CDR3 DNA follows: TGCGCCAGCAGCCAAGATACAGGGCGGAATGGCTACACCTTC.

As for this clone: The junction departs from the called germline gene at one end, perhaps through a read error. V gene TRBV15 combines with J gene TRBJ2-5, with D perhaps being TRBD1 or TRBD2 (5 bases each). The CDR3 is made up of 17 amino acids. Germline CDR1 and CDR2: LNHNV and YYDKDF (reference sequence). In nucleotides, the CDR3 is TGTGCCACCAGCGGAGACCTCGGGGCGGCTTTTCAAGAGACCCAGTACTTC. It encodes CATSGDLGAAFQETQYF.

This chain joins TRBV11-2 and TRBJ2-3; D might be TRBD2 (6 bases). The CDR3 sequence is 16 residues long. CDR1 and CDR2 (germline): SGHAT, FQNNGV. The germline V and J ends were trimmed by 1 base and 0 bases, with 11 bases remaining between them. CDR3 DNA sequence: TGTGCCAGCAGCTTAGGTACTAGCCCCAGCACAGATACGCAGTATTTT. It yields the protein CASSLGTSPSTDTQYF. Supplemented by reference TRBV11-2 and TRBJ2-3, the full variable domain reads EAGVAQSPRYKIIEKRQSVAFWCNPISGHATLYWYQQILGQGPKLLIQFQNNGVVDDSQLPKDRFSAERLKGVDSTLKIQPAKLEDSAVYLCASSLGTSPSTDTQYFGPGTRLTVL.

The chain links TRBV12-3 or TRBV12-4 to TRBJ1-1; D ambiguous. The CDR3 covers 13 residues. V was cut by 2 bases and J by 5 bases, with 9 bases left in between. CDR3 sequence reads: CASSLRGWTEAFF. CDR3 sequence (DNA): TGTGCCAGCAGTTTAAGAGGGTGGACTGAAGCTTTCTTT.